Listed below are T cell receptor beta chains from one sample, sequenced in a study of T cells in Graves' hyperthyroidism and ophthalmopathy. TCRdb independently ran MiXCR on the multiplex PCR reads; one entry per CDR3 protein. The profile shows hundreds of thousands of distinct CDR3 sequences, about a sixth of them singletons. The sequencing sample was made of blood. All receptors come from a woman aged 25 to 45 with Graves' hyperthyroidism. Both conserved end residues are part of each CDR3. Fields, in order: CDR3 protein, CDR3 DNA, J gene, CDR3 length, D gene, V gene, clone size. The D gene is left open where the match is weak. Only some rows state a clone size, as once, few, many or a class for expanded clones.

CDR3aa: CASTYRGRGAFF; CDR3nt: TGTGCCTCTACTTACAGGGGGAGAGGAGCTTTCTTT; j_gene: TRBJ1-1; len: 12; d_gene: TRBD1; v_gene: TRBV30; abundance: many
CDR3aa: CASSHGQGRYEQYF; CDR3nt: TGTGCCAGCAGCCATGGTCAGGGCCGCTACGAGCAGTACTTC; j_gene: TRBJ2-7; len: 14; d_gene: -; v_gene: TRBV5-5; abundance: few
CDR3aa: CASSSHLAGDTQYF; CDR3nt: TGCGCCAGCAGCTCCCACCTAGCGGGAGATACGCAGTATTTT; j_gene: TRBJ2-3; len: 14; d_gene: TRBD2; v_gene: TRBV5-1; abundance: many
CDR3aa: CASRGTGYEQYF; CDR3nt: TGTGCCAGCAGAGGGACAGGGTACGAGCAGTACTTC; j_gene: TRBJ2-7; len: 12; d_gene: TRBD1; v_gene: TRBV2; abundance: -
CDR3aa: CASSMEGAEEQYF; CDR3nt: TGTGCCAGCAGTATGGAGGGGGCGGAAGAGCAGTACTTC; j_gene: TRBJ2-7; len: 13; d_gene: -; v_gene: TRBV6-4; abundance: -
CDR3aa: CASRLLGSANYGYTF; CDR3nt: TGTGCCAGCAGGCTCCTCGGGAGCGCTAACTATGGCTACACCTTC; j_gene: TRBJ1-2; len: 15; d_gene: -; v_gene: TRBV28; abundance: -
CDR3aa: CASRQGACDTEAFF; CDR3nt: TGTGCCAGCAGGCAGGGGGCGTGCGACACTGAAGCTTTCTTT; j_gene: TRBJ1-1; len: 14; d_gene: TRBD1; v_gene: TRBV7-9; abundance: -
CDR3aa: CASTQFSSYNEQFF; CDR3nt: TGTGCCAGCACCCAATTCAGCTCCTACAATGAGCAGTTCTTC; j_gene: TRBJ2-1; len: 14; d_gene: -; v_gene: TRBV7-8; abundance: many
CDR3aa: CASSRDRTSGSTDTQYF; CDR3nt: TGTGCCAGCAGCCGGGATCGAACTAGCGGAAGCACAGATACGCAGTATTTT; j_gene: TRBJ2-3; len: 17; d_gene: TRBD2; v_gene: TRBV7-3; abundance: -
CDR3aa: CSVEDLPGQPYGYTF; CDR3nt: TGCAGCGTTGAAGATCTCCCGGGACAGCCCTATGGCTACACCTTC; j_gene: TRBJ1-2; len: 15; d_gene: TRBD1; v_gene: TRBV29-1; abundance: many
CDR3aa: CASSSWGQDQPQHF; CDR3nt: TGTGCCAGCAGTTCGTGGGGGCAAGATCAGCCCCAGCATTTT; j_gene: TRBJ1-5; len: 14; d_gene: -; v_gene: TRBV12-3/TRBV12-4; abundance: -
CDR3aa: CSASHNTDFGGYTF; CDR3nt: TGCAGTGCTAGTCATAACACGGACTTTGGGGGCTACACCTTC; j_gene: TRBJ1-2; len: 14; d_gene: -; v_gene: TRBV20-1; abundance: few
CDR3aa: CVSSAMQGLAGVDEQFF; CDR3nt: TGTGTCAGCAGTGCAATGCAGGGCCTAGCGGGAGTAGACGAGCAGTTCTTC; j_gene: TRBJ2-1; len: 17; d_gene: TRBD2; v_gene: TRBV6-2/TRBV6-3; abundance: few
CDR3aa: CASSYRSGDTPSYEQYF; CDR3nt: TGTGCCAGCAGTTACCGGTCCGGGGACACCCCCTCCTACGAGCAGTACTTC; j_gene: TRBJ2-7; len: 17; d_gene: -; v_gene: TRBV6-6; abundance: many
CDR3aa: CASSLAQGYGQPQHF; CDR3nt: TGTGCCAGCAGCTTAGCCCAGGGATATGGTCAGCCCCAGCATTTT; j_gene: TRBJ1-5; len: 15; d_gene: -; v_gene: TRBV7-2; abundance: -
CDR3aa: CASSHPGLKYQETQYF; CDR3nt: TGCGCCAGCAGCCACCCGGGACTGAAGTACCAAGAGACCCAGTACTTC; j_gene: TRBJ2-5; len: 16; d_gene: -; v_gene: TRBV4-1; abundance: few
CDR3aa: CASSDHSGPETQYF; CDR3nt: TGTGCCAGCAGCGACCATAGCGGGCCCGAGACCCAGTACTTC; j_gene: TRBJ2-5; len: 14; d_gene: TRBD2; v_gene: TRBV7-2; abundance: few
CDR3aa: CASSDGLRQHISGANVLTF; CDR3nt: TGTGCCAGCAGTGATGGTCTACGGCAGCATATCTCTGGGGCCAACGTCCTGACTTTC; j_gene: TRBJ2-6; len: 19; d_gene: -; v_gene: TRBV25-1; abundance: -
CDR3aa: CASSRGAPDTQYF; CDR3nt: TGTGCCAGCAGCCGCGGGGCTCCAGATACGCAGTATTTT; j_gene: TRBJ2-3; len: 13; d_gene: -; v_gene: TRBV7-2; abundance: many
CDR3aa: CASKILTSGSVTGELFF; CDR3nt: TGTGCCAGCAAGATATTGACTAGCGGGAGTGTGACCGGGGAGCTGTTTTTT; j_gene: TRBJ2-2; len: 17; d_gene: TRBD2; v_gene: TRBV6-4; abundance: -
CDR3aa: CSARVLDRSYNEQFF; CDR3nt: TGCAGTGCTAGAGTCCTCGACAGGTCCTACAATGAGCAGTTCTTC; j_gene: TRBJ2-1; len: 15; d_gene: -; v_gene: TRBV20-1; abundance: many
CDR3aa: CASKDGPSSYNEQFF; CDR3nt: TGTGCCAGTAAGGACGGGCCGAGCTCCTACAATGAGCAGTTCTTC; j_gene: TRBJ2-1; len: 15; d_gene: -; v_gene: TRBV19; abundance: -
CDR3aa: CASSYDSGINQPQHF; CDR3nt: TGTGCCAGCAGTTATGATTCAGGGATCAATCAGCCCCAGCATTTT; j_gene: TRBJ1-5; len: 15; d_gene: -; v_gene: TRBV6-9; abundance: -
CDR3aa: CASSLSAGLAGERYEQYF; CDR3nt: TGTGCCAGCAGTTTATCGGCGGGACTAGCGGGAGAGAGGTACGAGCAGTACTTC; j_gene: TRBJ2-7; len: 18; d_gene: TRBD2; v_gene: TRBV27; abundance: -
CDR3aa: CASSELGGTSGRDTQYF; CDR3nt: TGTGCCAGCAGTGAACTCGGTGGGACTAGCGGGAGGGATACGCAGTATTTT; j_gene: TRBJ2-3; len: 17; d_gene: TRBD2; v_gene: TRBV2; abundance: many
CDR3aa: CASSSYGLGNEQFF; CDR3nt: TGTGCCAGCAGTTCCTACGGACTCGGCAATGAGCAGTTCTTC; j_gene: TRBJ2-1; len: 14; d_gene: -; v_gene: TRBV6-1; abundance: few
CDR3aa: CASSMARGIYEQYF; CDR3nt: TGTGCCAGTAGTATGGCTAGGGGCATCTACGAGCAGTACTTC; j_gene: TRBJ2-7; len: 14; d_gene: -; v_gene: TRBV19; abundance: few
CDR3aa: CASSGKGTGGGTGELFF; CDR3nt: TGTGCCAGCAGCGGGAAGGGGACAGGGGGCGGCACCGGGGAGCTGTTTTTT; j_gene: TRBJ2-2; len: 17; d_gene: TRBD1; v_gene: TRBV9; abundance: -
CDR3aa: CASSPRTRVKADEQYF; CDR3nt: TGTGCCAGCAGCCCAAGGACCAGGGTAAAAGCCGACGAGCAGTACTTC; j_gene: TRBJ2-7; len: 16; d_gene: -; v_gene: TRBV7-9; abundance: many
CDR3aa: CASSSVTGNVYEQYF; CDR3nt: TGTGCCAGCAGTTCGGTGACAGGGAACGTCTACGAGCAGTACTTC; j_gene: TRBJ2-7; len: 15; d_gene: TRBD1; v_gene: TRBV12-3/TRBV12-4; abundance: few
CDR3aa: CASSEDRVRTEAFF; CDR3nt: TGTGCCAGCAGTGAGGACAGGGTTCGAACTGAAGCTTTCTTT; j_gene: TRBJ1-1; len: 14; d_gene: TRBD1; v_gene: TRBV6-1; abundance: -
CDR3aa: CASSLLLAGGGTQYF; CDR3nt: TGTGCCAGCAGCCTCCTACTAGCGGGAGGAGGTACGCAGTATTTT; j_gene: TRBJ2-3; len: 15; d_gene: TRBD2; v_gene: TRBV6-2/TRBV6-3; abundance: many
CDR3aa: CASISPGGTDNEKLFF; CDR3nt: TGTGCCAGCATATCGCCTGGGGGGACAGATAATGAAAAACTGTTTTTT; j_gene: TRBJ1-4; len: 16; d_gene: TRBD1; v_gene: TRBV27; abundance: few
CDR3aa: CASRRTGYEQYF; CDR3nt: TGTGCCAGCAGACGGACAGGGTACGAGCAGTACTTC; j_gene: TRBJ2-7; len: 12; d_gene: TRBD1; v_gene: TRBV6-1; abundance: many
CDR3aa: CASRLAGGPSGELFF; CDR3nt: TGTGCCAGCAGATTAGCGGGAGGCCCGTCCGGGGAGCTGTTTTTT; j_gene: TRBJ2-2; len: 15; d_gene: TRBD2; v_gene: TRBV7-9; abundance: few
CDR3aa: CASAPFSGRNEQFF; CDR3nt: TGCGCCAGTGCCCCCTTTAGCGGGAGGAATGAGCAGTTCTTC; j_gene: TRBJ2-1; len: 14; d_gene: TRBD2; v_gene: TRBV5-1; abundance: many
CDR3aa: CASSERRGNQPQHF; CDR3nt: TGTGCCAGCAGTGAACGAAGGGGCAATCAGCCCCAGCATTTT; j_gene: TRBJ1-5; len: 14; d_gene: -; v_gene: TRBV2; abundance: many
CDR3aa: CASSRSGLNTGELFF; CDR3nt: TGTGCCAGCAGCCGTAGCGGACTAAACACCGGGGAGCTGTTTTTT; j_gene: TRBJ2-2; len: 15; d_gene: -; v_gene: TRBV27; abundance: -
CDR3aa: CASSRLAGDVGELFF; CDR3nt: TGTGCCAGCAGTCGACTAGCGGGAGATGTCGGGGAGCTGTTTTTT; j_gene: TRBJ2-2; len: 15; d_gene: TRBD2; v_gene: TRBV2; abundance: many
CDR3aa: CASSLDDSYTEAFF; CDR3nt: TGTGCCAGCAGTTTAGACGACAGCTACACTGAAGCTTTCTTT; j_gene: TRBJ1-1; len: 14; d_gene: -; v_gene: TRBV28; abundance: many
CDR3aa: CASSRESVDTGELFF; CDR3nt: TGCGCCAGCAGCAGGGAGTCGGTGGACACCGGGGAGCTGTTTTTT; j_gene: TRBJ2-2; len: 15; d_gene: -; v_gene: TRBV4-1; abundance: -
CDR3aa: CSKQDPNTEAFF; CDR3nt: TGCAGTAAACAGGACCCGAACACTGAAGCTTTCTTT; j_gene: TRBJ1-1; len: 12; d_gene: -; v_gene: TRBV20-1; abundance: -
CDR3aa: CASSLIQVDPTYEQYF; CDR3nt: TGTGCCAGCAGTCTAATTCAAGTCGATCCTACCTACGAGCAGTACTTC; j_gene: TRBJ2-7; len: 16; d_gene: -; v_gene: TRBV28; abundance: -
CDR3aa: CASSLRPPGLAGGGNEQFF; CDR3nt: TGTGCCAGCAGCTTAAGGCCCCCGGGACTAGCGGGAGGAGGCAATGAGCAGTTCTTC; j_gene: TRBJ2-1; len: 19; d_gene: TRBD2; v_gene: TRBV7-6; abundance: many
CDR3aa: CSAARDTVGHYGYTF; CDR3nt: TGCAGTGCGGCCAGGGACACCGTGGGACACTATGGCTACACCTTC; j_gene: TRBJ1-2; len: 15; d_gene: -; v_gene: TRBV20-1; abundance: -
CDR3aa: CASSSFDTPNSPLHF; CDR3nt: TGTGCCAGCAGCTCCTTCGACACTCCCAATTCACCCCTCCACTTT; j_gene: TRBJ1-6; len: 15; d_gene: -; v_gene: TRBV6-1; abundance: few
CDR3aa: CASSQASGLNEKLFF; CDR3nt: TGTGCCAGCAGCCAGGCTTCGGGACTTAATGAAAAACTGTTTTTT; j_gene: TRBJ1-4; len: 15; d_gene: -; v_gene: TRBV5-8; abundance: -
CDR3aa: CSVDSEGGFYF; CDR3nt: TGCAGCGTTGACTCCGAGGGTGGATTTTACTTC; j_gene: TRBJ2-5; len: 11; d_gene: -; v_gene: TRBV29-1; abundance: -
CDR3aa: CASSPDRQSTEAFF; CDR3nt: TGTGCCAGCTCACCAGACAGGCAATCCACTGAAGCTTTCTTT; j_gene: TRBJ1-1; len: 14; d_gene: -; v_gene: TRBV18; abundance: many
CDR3aa: CASSVTRVYNEQFF; CDR3nt: TGTGCCAGCAGTGTTACGCGGGTGTACAATGAGCAGTTCTTC; j_gene: TRBJ2-1; len: 14; d_gene: -; v_gene: TRBV12-3/TRBV12-4; abundance: many
CDR3aa: CASSYSWGTNYGYTF; CDR3nt: TGTGCCAGCAGTTACTCATGGGGTACTAACTATGGCTACACCTTC; j_gene: TRBJ1-2; len: 15; d_gene: -; v_gene: TRBV6-6; abundance: -
CDR3aa: CASSTGMGEQYF; CDR3nt: TGTGCCAGCAGCACGGGAATGGGGGAGCAGTACTTC; j_gene: TRBJ2-7; len: 12; d_gene: -; v_gene: TRBV5-6; abundance: -
CDR3aa: CASSPYTGDEQYF; CDR3nt: TGTGCCAGCAGTCCGTACACAGGTGACGAGCAGTACTTC; j_gene: TRBJ2-7; len: 13; d_gene: -; v_gene: TRBV14; abundance: -